The text below deals with one TCR beta chain. The antigen is undetermined. The table came from immunoSEQ multiplex PCR; TCRdb's copy has only in-frame clones and leaves some out. The data show approximately 17,000 clones, around four fifths seen once. These data are taken from a study of early stage breast cancer tumors. The ends were cut back, 2 bases at V and 1 base at J, with 8 bases in the middle. There are 14 residues in the CDR3. The germline V gene has CDR1 MDHEN and CDR2 SYDVKM. Study-wide findings and caveats: Commonly generated sequences made up most enriched TCRB sequences shared between patients. Functional markers like CD4, CD8 and FOXP3 were missed in bulk sequencing. Compared with adjacent normal breast, tumors showed about 2.5-fold denser, more clonal T cells.

The sequence came from a person aged 70 to 80 with breast cancer. The sequenced material came from blood. The genes are TRBV28 and TRBJ1-1; D remains ambiguous. The CDR3 bases are TGTGCCAGCAGTTTACCGACGGGGAACACTGAAGCTTTCTTT. Protein product: CASSLPTGNTEAFF.